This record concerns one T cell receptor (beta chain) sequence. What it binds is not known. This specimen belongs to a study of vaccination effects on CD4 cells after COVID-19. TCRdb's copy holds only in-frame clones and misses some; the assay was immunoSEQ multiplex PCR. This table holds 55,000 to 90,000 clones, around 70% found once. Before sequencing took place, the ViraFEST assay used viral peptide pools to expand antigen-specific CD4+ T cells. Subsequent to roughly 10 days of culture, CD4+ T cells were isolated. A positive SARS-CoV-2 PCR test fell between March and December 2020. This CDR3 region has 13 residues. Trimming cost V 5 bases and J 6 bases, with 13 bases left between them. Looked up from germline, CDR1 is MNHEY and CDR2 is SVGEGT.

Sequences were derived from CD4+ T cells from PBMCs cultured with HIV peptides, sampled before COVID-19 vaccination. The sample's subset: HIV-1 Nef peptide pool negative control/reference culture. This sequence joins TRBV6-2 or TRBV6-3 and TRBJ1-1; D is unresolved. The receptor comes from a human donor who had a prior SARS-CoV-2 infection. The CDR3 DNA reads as TGTGCCAGCAGTCGTGAATCGGCGGCTGAAGCTTTCTTT. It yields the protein CASSRESAAEAFF.